Following are 6 T cell receptor beta chains from one sample sequenced in a study of graft-versus-host responses after intestinal transplantation. The data were produced by immunoSEQ multiplex PCR, yet TCRdb's version contains in-frame clones alone and is incomplete. The sample consists of more than 85,000 clones, 85% to 95% of them appearing once. These receptors are not linked to any known antigen. Material: unstimulated CD8+ T cells sorted from spleen or lymph node cells, obtained before intestinal transplant. Receptor source: a human donor who received an intestinal transplant.

A remark on this clone: Other DNA sequences from this sample encode an identical CDR3 as well. J is TRBJ1-5 and V is TRBV15; D remains ambiguous. Looked up from germline, CDR1 is LNHNV and CDR2 is YYDKDF (reference sequence). Trimming left V 1 base short and J 4 bases short, with 8 bases between. This CDR3 comprises 14 residues. CDR3 nucleotides: TGTGCCACCAGCAGAGTCGGAGGAAATCAGCCCCAGCATTTT. This translates into CATSRVGGNQPQHF.

The sample holds a few counts of this clone. A junction end diverges from the germline sequence, so it may reflect a read error. This chain connects TRBV4-3 to TRBJ2-1; tentative D call: TRBD1 (5 bases). Per germline, CDR1 LGHNA and CDR2 YSLEER. This CDR3 has 16 amino acids. The CDR3 loop is CASSQGAGFTYNEQFF. CDR3 DNA sequence: TGCGCCAGCAGTCAAGGGGCAGGTTTCACCTACAATGAGCAGTTCTTC.

The rearrangement joins TRBV4-3 to TRBJ1-6, with 7 bases aligning to TRBD1. CDR3 length: 14 amino acids. V lost 5 bases and J lost 4; bases outside the gene matches: 2. Germline-derived CDR1 and CDR2 are LGHNA and YSLEER. The CDR3 DNA reads TGCGCCAGCAGCTCGGGACAGTATAATTCACCCCTCCACTTT. The encoded protein is CASSSGQYNSPLHF.

The gene calls are TRBV5-6 and TRBJ2-1; 9 bases fit TRBD1. CDR3 length: 14 amino acids. With V trimmed by 2 bases and J by 9 bases, 6 bases remained unmatched. CDR1 and CDR2 from the germline V gene are SGHDT and YYEEEE. The CDR3 reads CASSLGTGFFEQFF. The CDR3 coding sequence is TGTGCCAGCAGCTTAGGGACAGGGTTCTTTGAGCAGTTCTTC.

The rearrangement uses TRBV9 and TRBJ2-3, with TRBD1 matching 7 bases. CDR1 is SGDLS and CDR2 is YYNGEE in the germline V gene. This CDR3 region has 15 residues. The ends lost 4 bases at V and 0 bases at J; junction bases unmatched: 5. CDR3 region: CASSQTGSSTDTQYF. In DNA, the CDR3 is TGTGCCAGCAGCCAGACAGGGTCTAGCACAGATACGCAGTATTTT.

The V and J genes are TRBV5-6 and TRBJ2-2; D is uncertain. This CDR3 has 15 residues. From germline, CDR1 is SGHDT and CDR2 YYEEEE. With 2 bases removed from V and 3 bases from J, the gap between germline ends came to 11 bases. This CDR3 reads CASSLFQDYTGELFF. The DNA for the CDR3 is TGTGCCAGCAGCTTATTCCAGGATTACACCGGGGAGCTGTTTTTT.